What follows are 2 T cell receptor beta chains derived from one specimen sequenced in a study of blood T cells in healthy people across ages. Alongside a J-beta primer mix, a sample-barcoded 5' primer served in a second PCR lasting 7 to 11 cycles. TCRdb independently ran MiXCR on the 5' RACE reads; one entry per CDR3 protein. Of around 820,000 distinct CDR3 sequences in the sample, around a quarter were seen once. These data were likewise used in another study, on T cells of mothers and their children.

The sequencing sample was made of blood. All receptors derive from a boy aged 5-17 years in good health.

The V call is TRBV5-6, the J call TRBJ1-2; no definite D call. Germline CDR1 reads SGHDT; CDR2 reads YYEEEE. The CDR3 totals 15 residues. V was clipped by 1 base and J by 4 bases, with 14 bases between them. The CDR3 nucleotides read TGTGCCAGCAGCTTGCAACGGTTGCTTAGCTATGGCTACACCTTC. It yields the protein CASSLQRLLSYGYTF.

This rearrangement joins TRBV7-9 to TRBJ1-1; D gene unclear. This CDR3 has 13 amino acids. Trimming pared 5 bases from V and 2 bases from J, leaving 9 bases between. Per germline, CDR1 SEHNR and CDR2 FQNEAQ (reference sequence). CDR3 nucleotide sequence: TGTGCCAGCAGCAACTATGGAAACACTGAAGCTTTCTTT. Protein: CASSNYGNTEAFF.